The 27 T cell receptor beta chains listed next were all sequenced from one sample in a study of OX40 agonist ivuxolimab in advanced cancers. The method was immunoSEQ multiplex PCR; TCRdb's version includes in-frame clones alone and lacks a portion of them. The data contain over 60,000 clones, 94% of them seen just once; the ten biggest clones take up 15% to 19%. Specimen: CD4+ or CD8+ T cells sorted from blood, collected in a trial of the OX40 agonist ivuxolimab. Source of these receptors: an adult with an advanced solid tumor such as melanoma, head and neck, liver or kidney cancer.

The rearrangement links TRBV4-3 to TRBJ1-2, with D uncertain. The V end lost 1 base, the J end lost 4 bases, and 10 bases lay between the germline ends. The CDR3 runs 14 residues. In germline, CDR1 is LGHNA, CDR2 YSLEER. The CDR3 DNA reads as TGCGCCAGCAGCCAAGGGGAGGAGGGCTATGGCTACACCTTC. It codes for CASSQGEEGYGYTF.

The chain couples TRBV6-1 to TRBJ2-7; 7 positions agree with TRBD2. J gave up 7 bases and V 8 bases, and 8 bases lay outside the gene matches. Per the germline V gene, CDR1 is MNHNS and CDR2 is SASEGT. CDR3 length: 12 residues. The chain's CDR3 is CASQEGRVEQYF. The CDR3 nucleotides are TGTGCCAGCCAGGAAGGGAGGGTTGAGCAGTACTTC.

This clone was seen just once. The rearrangement links TRBV5-1 to TRBJ2-7, with TRBD2 matching 7 bases. V trimming: 1 base; J trimming: 4 bases; junction bases outside the gene matches: 8. This CDR3 is built from 15 residues. Germline CDR1 SGHRS, CDR2 YFSETQ. CDR3 nucleotides: TGCGCCAGCAGCTTGCTTACTGCGGGAGATTACGAGCAGTACTTC. As protein: CASSLLTAGDYEQYF. Looking up the rest from reference TRBV5-1 and TRBJ2-7 gives the full variable domain: KAGVTQTPRYLIKTRGQQVTLSCSPISGHRSVSWYQQTPGQGLQFLFEYFSETQRNKGNFPGRFSGRQFSNSRSEMNVSTLELGDSALYLCASSLLTAGDYEQYFGPGTRLTVT.

The chain couples TRBV19 to TRBJ2-3; the D gene is possibly TRBD1 (6 bases). Germline V gene sequence: CDR1 LNHDA, CDR2 SQIVND (reference sequence). The CDR3 runs 15 residues. V was shortened by 0 bases and J by 0 bases, with 7 bases between the two germline ends. DNA for the CDR3: TGTGCCAGTAGTATAGAGGGGGCTAGCACAGATACGCAGTATTTT. The encoded protein is CASSIEGASTDTQYF.

The rearrangement joins TRBV4-3 to TRBJ2-1; 8 nucleotides match TRBD2. Looked up from germline, CDR1 is LGHNA and CDR2 is YSLEER. This CDR3 comprises 15 residues. V lost 7 bases and J lost 4; bases outside the gene matches: 9. The CDR3 sequence: CASTPGLGGYNEQFF. The CDR3 nucleotides read TGCGCCAGCACCCCGGGACTAGGGGGGTACAATGAGCAGTTCTTC.

J is TRBJ2-3 and V is TRBV4-3; the match to TRBD2 covers 12 bases. The germline CDR1 and CDR2 sequences are LGHNA and YSLEER. Trimming took 2 bases from V and 3 from J; bases not matched to a gene: 12. The CDR3 contains 19 residues. This CDR3 reads CASSQRTSGVLGWTDTQYF. Here the CDR3 DNA reads TGCGCCAGCAGCCAAAGGACTAGCGGGGTGTTAGGTTGGACAGATACGCAGTATTTT.

This chain joins TRBV4-1 and TRBJ2-7, with a weak D call TRBD2 (5 bases). The CDR3 runs 16 residues. Deletions cut 2 bases from V and 7 bases from J, with 21 bases between. CDR1 is MGHRA, CDR2 YSYEKL, per germline. CDR3 region: CASSQSFREPSGEQYF. CDR3 nucleotides: TGCGCCAGCAGCCAATCCTTCCGGGAACCTTCGGGAGAGCAGTACTTC.

This clone occurred once. The gene calls are TRBV9 and TRBJ2-1, with 14 positions matching TRBD2. The ends lost 0 bases at V and 5 bases at J; junction bases unmatched: 7. The germline V gene encodes CDR1 SGDLS and CDR2 YYNGEE. CDR3 size: 18 residues. The CDR3 nucleotides are TGTGCCAGCAGCGTAGTGAGGACTAGCGGGGGGCCAAACAATGAGCAGTTCTTC. Protein sequence: CASSVVRTSGGPNNEQFF.

V and J are TRBV18 and TRBJ2-1, with TRBD1 as a possible D gene (6 bases). The length of the CDR3 is 16 residues. Germline CDR1 reads KGHSH; CDR2 reads LQKENI. V dropped 3 bases and J dropped 3 bases, with 15 bases sitting between them. The CDR3 DNA follows: TGTGCCAGCTCACCCACCGCCGGGACACACTACAATGAGCAGTTCTTC. As protein: CASSPTAGTHYNEQFF.

The chain carries TRBV19 and TRBJ2-4; D remains ambiguous. Per the germline V gene, CDR1 is LNHDA and CDR2 is SQIVND (reference sequence). CDR3 size: 16 residues. Trimming shortened V by 1 base and J by 4 bases, and 14 bases separated the two germline ends. CDR3 loop: CASSIGSGREKNIQYF. The CDR3, as DNA: TGTGCCAGTAGTATAGGGTCTGGCAGAGAGAAAAACATTCAGTACTTC.

The chain is built from TRBV4-2 and TRBJ1-1; 7 bases line up with TRBD1. V dropped 0 bases and J dropped 6; count of bases not matched to a gene: 1. The germline V gene has CDR1 LGHNA and CDR2 YNFKEQ. The CDR3 totals 13 residues. The CDR3 DNA reads TGTGCCAGCAGCCAAGATAGGGGGCCTGAAGCTTTCTTT. Translated, it gives CASSQDRGPEAFF.

V is TRBV28 and J is TRBJ2-2; D is unresolved. CDR3 length equals 15 residues. Trimming took 5 bases from V and 6 from J, leaving 16 bases between them. Germline V gives CDR1 MDHEN, CDR2 SYDVKM. CDR3 residues: CASSPDLDGPGELFF. As DNA, the CDR3 is TGTGCCAGCAGTCCGGACCTCGACGGGCCCGGGGAGCTGTTTTTT.

The count of this clone is one. This sequence joins TRBV18 and TRBJ2-7, with D perhaps matching TRBD2 (5 bases). CDR3 length: 16 amino acids. V was pared by 6 bases and J by 2 bases, with 20 bases between. Germline V gene lookup returns CDR1 KGHSH and CDR2 LQKENI. The CDR3 loop is CASSGPSGFVAYEQYF. CDR3 coding DNA: TGTGCCAGCTCCGGGCCATCGGGGTTCGTCGCCTACGAGCAGTACTTC.

In DNA form, the CDR3 reads TGCGCCAGCAGCTTACAGGGGCCTGAAGCTTTCTTT. Protein: CASSLQGPEAFF. This chain links TRBV5-1 with TRBJ1-1, with 7 bases fitting TRBD1. The trim removed 2 bases at V and 6 bases at J, leaving 1 base unmatched. This CDR3 contains 12 residues. Germline assignment: CDR1 SGHRS and CDR2 YFSETQ. The full variable domain, rest sourced from reference TRBV5-1 and TRBJ1-1, is KAGVTQTPRYLIKTRGQQVTLSCSPISGHRSVSWYQQTPGQGLQFLFEYFSETQRNKGNFPGRFSGRQFSNSRSEMNVSTLELGDSALYLCASSLQGPEAFFGQGTRLTVV.

The chain carries TRBV10-2 and TRBJ2-7; 9 nucleotides line up with TRBD1. Trimming cost V 6 bases and J 2 bases; bases outside gene matches: 8. Germline V gene lookup returns CDR1 WSHSY and CDR2 SAAADI. The CDR3 sequence is 15 residues long. CDR3 sequence (DNA): TGCGCCAGCAGACCAGACAGGGGGGCCACCTACGAGCAGTACTTC. It translates to CASRPDRGATYEQYF.

The chain recombines TRBV19 with TRBJ2-3; the D gene is possibly TRBD1 (5 bases). The CDR3 loop spans 12 amino acids. V was pared by 10 bases and J by 2 bases, with 10 bases between. Germline values: CDR1 LNHDA, CDR2 SQIVND (reference sequence). The CDR3 reads CATRDNTDTQYF. For the CDR3, the DNA is TGTGCCACCAGGGATAACACAGATACGCAGTATTTT.

The chain links TRBV4-2 to TRBJ2-7, with 7 bases fitting TRBD1. The CDR3 is 15 residues long. The V gene end was trimmed by 0 bases and the J gene end by 2 bases; junction bases not matched to a gene: 4. Germline assignment: CDR1 LGHNA and CDR2 YNFKEQ. The CDR3 coding sequence is TGTGCCAGCAGCCAAGAAGGGACAGTACCCTACGAGCAGTACTTC. This gives the protein CASSQEGTVPYEQYF.

The rearrangement links TRBV4-1 to TRBJ2-7, with D maybe TRBD2 (6 bases). Germline-derived CDR1 and CDR2 are MGHRA and YSYEKL. The CDR3 sequence is 15 residues long. V gave up 1 base and J gave up 5 bases, with 15 bases separating them. In DNA, the CDR3 is TGCGCCAGCAGCCAAGCTGTAGGAGGGTTGAACGAGCAGTACTTC. It is translated as CASSQAVGGLNEQYF.

The rearrangement joins TRBV4-3 to TRBJ2-7; 10 bases are shared with TRBD1. Germline CDR1 is LGHNA and CDR2 is YSLEER. This CDR3 has 15 amino acids. V was pared by 1 base and J by 4 bases, with 4 bases of the junction left unmatched. The chain's CDR3 is CASSQGQGATYEQYF. The CDR3 bases are TGCGCCAGCAGCCAAGGACAGGGGGCGACGTACGAGCAGTACTTC.

The V and J genes are TRBV4-1 and TRBJ2-3; 7 bases are a match to TRBD2. The J segment lost 2 bases and the V segment lost 1 base, leaving 6 bases of the junction unmatched. Germline V gives CDR1 MGHRA, CDR2 YSYEKL. The CDR3 is made up of 16 amino acids. CDR3 DNA sequence: TGCGCCAGCAGCCAAGGGACTAGGCCTCCCACAGATACGCAGTATTTT. Translation: CASSQGTRPPTDTQYF.

The chain joins TRBV9 to TRBJ2-3; 11 bases line up with TRBD2. Germline V lookup: CDR1 SGDLS, CDR2 YYNGEE. The CDR3 has 16 residues. The V and J ends lost 3 bases and 2 bases, in that order; junction bases with no gene match: 5. CDR3 coding DNA: TGTGCCAGCAGCGCCCGACTAGCGGGGCCCACAGATACGCAGTATTTT. Translation: CASSARLAGPTDTQYF.

This chain uses TRBV7-3 with TRBJ2-7; the match to TRBD1 covers 12 bases. Unmatched junction bases numbered 3, after V lost 4 bases and J lost 5 bases. The CDR3 contains 14 residues. CDR1 SGHTA and CDR2 FQGTGA come from the germline V gene. In nucleotides, the CDR3 is TGTGCCAGCAGCTCGGGACAGGGGGCACACGAGCAGTACTTC. Its protein product is CASSSGQGAHEQYF.

This sequence joins TRBV19 and TRBJ1-3, with a tentative D call TRBD1 (5 bases). V gave up 7 bases and J gave up 7 bases, with 20 bases separating them. The CDR3 consists of 15 residues. Germline-derived CDR1 and CDR2 are LNHDA and SQIVND (reference sequence). CDR3 nucleotide sequence: TGTGCCAGTACCCCGACGGGGGGGTTAGGGAACACCATATATTTT. Protein: CASTPTGGLGNTIYF.

The chain carries TRBV27 and TRBJ2-5, with D unresolved. CDR3 length: 12 residues. Trimming shortened V by 0 bases and J by 4 bases, and 3 bases separated the two germline ends. Germline CDR1 MNHEY, CDR2 SMNVEV (reference sequence). The CDR3 loop is CASSLSGETQYF. Here the CDR3 DNA reads TGTGCCAGCAGTTTATCGGGAGAGACCCAGTACTTC.

J is TRBJ2-7 and V is TRBV9; D gene unclear. This CDR3 has 14 amino acids. The germline V gene encodes CDR1 SGDLS and CDR2 YYNGEE. Trimming took 0 bases from V and 2 from J, leaving 9 bases between them. CDR3 in DNA: TGTGCCAGCAGCGTAGCCGACCGCGCCTACGAGCAGTACTTC. Translating gives CASSVADRAYEQYF.

This clone was detected only once. The gene calls are TRBV6-1 and TRBJ1-2, with D perhaps TRBD1 (5 bases). Trimming took off 3 bases at V and 2 bases at J, with 7 bases between the two ends. This CDR3 has 13 residues. The germline V gene encodes CDR1 MNHNS and CDR2 SASEGT. CDR3 sequence: CASSDRENYGYTF. CDR3 coding DNA: TGTGCCAGCAGTGACAGGGAAAACTATGGCTACACCTTC.

This chain's CDR3 is CASSWPGREQYF. The CDR3 DNA follows: TGTGCCAGCAGCTGGCCTGGGCGTGAGCAGTACTTC. The chain employs TRBV4-2 and TRBJ2-7; D is ambiguous. CDR3 length equals 12 residues. The V end lost 5 bases, the J end lost 7 bases, and 12 bases lay between the germline ends. Germline V CDR1 and CDR2: LGHNA, YNFKEQ.